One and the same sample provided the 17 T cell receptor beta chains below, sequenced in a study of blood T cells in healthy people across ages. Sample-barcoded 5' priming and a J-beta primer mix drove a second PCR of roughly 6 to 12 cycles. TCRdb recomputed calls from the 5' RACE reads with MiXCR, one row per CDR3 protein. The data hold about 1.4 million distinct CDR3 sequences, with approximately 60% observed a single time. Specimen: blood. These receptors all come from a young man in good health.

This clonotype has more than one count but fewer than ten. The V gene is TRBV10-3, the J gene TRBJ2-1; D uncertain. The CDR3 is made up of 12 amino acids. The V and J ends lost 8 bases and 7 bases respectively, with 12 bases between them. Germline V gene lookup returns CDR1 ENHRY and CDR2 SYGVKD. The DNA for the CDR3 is TGTGCCATCGCCGGCTCTCTAAATGAGCAGTTCTTC. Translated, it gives CAIAGSLNEQFF.

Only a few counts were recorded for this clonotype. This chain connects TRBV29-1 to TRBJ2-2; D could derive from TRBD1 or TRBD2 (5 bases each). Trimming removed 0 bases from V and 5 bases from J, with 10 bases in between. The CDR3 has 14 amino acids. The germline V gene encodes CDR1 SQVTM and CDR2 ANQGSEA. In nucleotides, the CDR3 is TGCAGCGTTGAAGATAGAGGGGTTACCGGGGAGCTGTTTTTT. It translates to CSVEDRGVTGELFF.

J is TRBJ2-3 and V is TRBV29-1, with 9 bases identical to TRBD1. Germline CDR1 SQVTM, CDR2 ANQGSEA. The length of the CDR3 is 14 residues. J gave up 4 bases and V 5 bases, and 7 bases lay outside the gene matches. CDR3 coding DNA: TGCAGCGTTTACATACAGGGGGCCTCAGATACGCAGTATTTT. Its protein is CSVYIQGASDTQYF.

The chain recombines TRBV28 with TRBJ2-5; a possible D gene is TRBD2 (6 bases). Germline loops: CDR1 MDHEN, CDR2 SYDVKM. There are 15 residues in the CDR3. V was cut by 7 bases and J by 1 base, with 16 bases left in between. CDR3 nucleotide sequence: TGTGCCAGCATGCCGGGACTGGGGGGCCAAGAGACCCAGTACTTC. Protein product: CASMPGLGGQETQYF.

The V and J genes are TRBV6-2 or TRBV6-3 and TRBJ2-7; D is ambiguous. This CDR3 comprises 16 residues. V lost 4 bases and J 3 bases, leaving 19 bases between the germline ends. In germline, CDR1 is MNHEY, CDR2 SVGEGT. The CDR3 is CASSSLSNSPSYEQYF. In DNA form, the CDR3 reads TGTGCCAGCAGTTCCCTATCCAACTCTCCTAGCTACGAGCAGTACTTC.

CDR3 sequence (DNA): TGCGCCAGCAACATAGGGGGTGCAGAAGAGACCCAGTACTTC. The encoded protein is CASNIGGAEETQYF. The J gene is TRBJ2-5, the V gene TRBV5-1; maybe TRBD1 (6 bases). The CDR3 has 14 residues. Germline V gene sequence: CDR1 SGHRS, CDR2 YFSETQ. V lost 6 bases to trimming and J lost 3 bases, with 15 bases between them. Complete variable domain (other parts from reference TRBV5-1 and TRBJ2-5): KAGVTQTPRYLIKTRGQQVTLSCSPISGHRSVSWYQQTPGQGLQFLFEYFSETQRNKGNFPGRFSGRQFSNSRSEMNVSTLELGDSALYLCASNIGGAEETQYFGPGTRLLVL.

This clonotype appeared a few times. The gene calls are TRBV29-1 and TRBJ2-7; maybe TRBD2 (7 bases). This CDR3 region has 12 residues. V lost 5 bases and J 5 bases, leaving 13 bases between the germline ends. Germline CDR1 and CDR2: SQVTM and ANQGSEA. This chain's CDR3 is CSVRGGADEQYF. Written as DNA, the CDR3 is TGCAGCGTTAGGGGGGGTGCGGACGAGCAGTACTTC.

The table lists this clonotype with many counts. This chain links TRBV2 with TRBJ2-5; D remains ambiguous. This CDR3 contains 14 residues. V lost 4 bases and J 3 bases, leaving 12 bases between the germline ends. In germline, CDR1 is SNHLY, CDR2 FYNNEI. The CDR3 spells CASSVGVEKETQYF. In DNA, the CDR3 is TGTGCCAGCAGTGTTGGCGTCGAGAAAGAGACCCAGTACTTC.

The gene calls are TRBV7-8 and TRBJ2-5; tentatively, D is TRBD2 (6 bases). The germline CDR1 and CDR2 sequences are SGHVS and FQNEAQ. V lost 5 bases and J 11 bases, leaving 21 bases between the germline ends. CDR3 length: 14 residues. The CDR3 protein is CASSPTRSPIQQYF. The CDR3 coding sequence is TGTGCCAGCAGCCCGACTAGATCTCCCATCCAGCAGTACTTC.

In nucleotides, the CDR3 is TGTGCCAGCAGGTCCCAGCGGGGGGGCAGAATAGATACGCAGTATTTT. Its protein is CASRSQRGGRIDTQYF. The chain has TRBV6-2 or TRBV6-3 and TRBJ2-3, with 10 nucleotides matching TRBD2. The germline V gene encodes CDR1 MNHEY and CDR2 SVGEGT. Trimming at V came to 6 bases and at J to 5 bases, leaving 11 bases not matched to a gene. CDR3 length: 16 amino acids.

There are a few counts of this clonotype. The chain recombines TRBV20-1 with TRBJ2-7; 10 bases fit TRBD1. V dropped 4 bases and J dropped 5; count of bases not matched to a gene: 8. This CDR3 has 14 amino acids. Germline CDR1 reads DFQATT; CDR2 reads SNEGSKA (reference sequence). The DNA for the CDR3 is TGCAGTGCTACCGAACCGGGACAGGGGAACGAGCAGTACTTC. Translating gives CSATEPGQGNEQYF.

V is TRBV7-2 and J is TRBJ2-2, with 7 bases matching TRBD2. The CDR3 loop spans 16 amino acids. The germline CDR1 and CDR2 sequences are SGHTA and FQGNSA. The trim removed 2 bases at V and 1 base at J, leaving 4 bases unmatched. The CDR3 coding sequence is TGTGCCAGCAGCTTATGGGGCGGGAGGAACACCGGGGAGCTGTTTTTT. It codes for CASSLWGGRNTGELFF. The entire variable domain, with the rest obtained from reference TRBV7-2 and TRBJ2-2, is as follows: GAGVSQSPSNKVTEKGKDVELRCDPISGHTALYWYRQSLGQGLEFLIYFQGNSAPDKSGLPSDRFSAERTGGSVSTLTIQRTQQEDSAVYLCASSLWGGRNTGELFFGEGSRLTVL.

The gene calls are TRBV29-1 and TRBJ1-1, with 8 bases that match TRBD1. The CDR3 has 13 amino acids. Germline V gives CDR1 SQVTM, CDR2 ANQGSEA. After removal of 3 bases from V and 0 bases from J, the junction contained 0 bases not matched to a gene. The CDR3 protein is CSVEGQVNTEAFF. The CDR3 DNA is TGCAGCGTTGAGGGACAGGTGAACACTGAAGCTTTCTTT.

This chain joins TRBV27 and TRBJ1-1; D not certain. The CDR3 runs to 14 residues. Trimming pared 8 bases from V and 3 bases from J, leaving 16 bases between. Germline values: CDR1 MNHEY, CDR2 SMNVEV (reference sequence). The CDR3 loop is CASGRPGMDTEAFF. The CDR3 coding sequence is TGTGCCAGCGGGCGTCCGGGTATGGACACTGAAGCTTTCTTT.

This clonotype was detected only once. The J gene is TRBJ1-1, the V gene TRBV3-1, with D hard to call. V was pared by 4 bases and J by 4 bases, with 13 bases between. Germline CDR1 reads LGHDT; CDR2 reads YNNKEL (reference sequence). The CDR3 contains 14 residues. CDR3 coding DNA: TGTGCCAGCAGCCCCCTTCGATGGGTCACTGAAGCTTTCTTT. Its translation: CASSPLRWVTEAFF.

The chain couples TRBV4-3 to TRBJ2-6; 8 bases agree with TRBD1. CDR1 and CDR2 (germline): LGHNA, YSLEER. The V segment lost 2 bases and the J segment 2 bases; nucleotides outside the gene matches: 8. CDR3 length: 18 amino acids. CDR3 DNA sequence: TGCGCCAGCAGCCAACTAGGACAGGGCGGGGCTGGGGCCAACGTCCTGACTTTC. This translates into CASSQLGQGGAGANVLTF.

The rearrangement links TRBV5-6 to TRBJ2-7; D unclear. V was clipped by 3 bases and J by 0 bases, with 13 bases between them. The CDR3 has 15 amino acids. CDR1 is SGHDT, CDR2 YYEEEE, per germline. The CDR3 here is CASSSGRLSSYEQYF. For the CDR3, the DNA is TGTGCCAGCAGCTCCGGACGGCTGAGCTCCTACGAGCAGTACTTC.